This TCR beta chain was observed in a study of blood T cell repertoires in COVID-19. Study summary: Samples representing acute and convalescent COVID-19 were sourced from the United States, Italy and Spain.

Unmatched junction bases numbered 14, after V lost 10 bases and J lost 7 bases. The CDR3 covers 14 residues. CDR1 and CDR2 from the germline V gene are MDHEN and SYDVKM. How the authors handled the data: Amplified reference gene primers provided the basis for estimating nucleated cell counts. Using immunoSEQ multiplex PCR, the repertoire was profiled, and TCRdb retains in-frame clones only, with some absent. V and J calls plus clone size are reproduced from that table; the DNA served to infer D and trimming. The sample carries 400,000 to 450,000 clones, 90% recorded once. Cohort allocation depended upon clinical history that participants reported. Among Cohort 3 donors, those recovered had two negative PCRs, clearance, or symptom resolution.

Sequenced sample: PBMCs or T cells enriched from blood (not recorded which). The TCR sequence derives from a man younger than 35 who had recovered from COVID-19. The gene calls are TRBV28 and TRBJ2-5, with TRBD2 identical over 8 bases. The CDR3 coding sequence is TGTGCCACCCAGCCAGCGGGAGCTGGGGGGACCCAGTACTTC. Amino acid sequence: CATQPAGAGGTQYF.